One sample yielded the 30 T cell receptor beta chains listed below, sequenced in a study of graft-versus-host responses after intestinal transplantation. No cognate antigen is known for these TCRs. Using immunoSEQ multiplex PCR, the repertoire was profiled, and TCRdb retains in-frame clones only, with some absent. The sample carries about 88,000 clones, 85% to 95% recorded once. The sample here was unstimulated CD4+ T cells sorted from spleen or lymph node cells, taken before transplant. Every receptor here comes from a human donor who was the organ donor for an intestinal transplant.

CDR3 coding DNA: TGTGCCAGCAGCCACCGCGGACAGGGTTCTAACTATGGCTACACCTTC. This translates into CASSHRGQGSNYGYTF. This chain uses TRBV28 with TRBJ1-2, with TRBD1 identical over 8 bases. Germline V CDR1 and CDR2: MDHEN, SYDVKM. This CDR3 comprises 16 residues. Unmatched junction bases numbered 9, after V lost 6 bases and J lost 0 bases.

The rearrangement uses TRBV14 and TRBJ1-5; 7 nucleotides align to TRBD1. V was clipped by 4 bases and J by 5 bases; unmatched bases: 5. The CDR3 totals 14 residues. CDR1 SGHDN and CDR2 FVKESK come from the germline V gene. CDR3 DNA: TGTGCCAGCAGCCCGACAGGGTATGATCAGCCCCAGCATTTT. Residues: CASSPTGYDQPQHF.

This chain uses TRBV28 with TRBJ1-3; D remains ambiguous. The CDR3 length is 14 residues. Trimming took off 7 bases at V and 8 bases at J, with 18 bases between the two ends. Germline V gene lookup returns CDR1 MDHEN and CDR2 SYDVKM. The CDR3 DNA follows: TGTGCCAGCAATTCACCCTGGCTCGGGGACACCATATATTTT. It translates to CASNSPWLGDTIYF.

The J gene is TRBJ1-6, the V gene TRBV11-2; 9 positions agree with TRBD1. CDR1 is SGHAT, CDR2 FQNNGV, per germline. J was trimmed by 2 bases and V by 4 bases; bases with no gene match: 3. CDR3 length: 16 residues. The CDR3 loop is CASSSDRGTYNSPLHF. CDR3 DNA sequence: TGTGCCAGCAGCTCGGACAGGGGCACCTATAATTCACCCCTCCACTTT.

The rearrangement uses TRBV11-2 and TRBJ2-7; 7 bases fit TRBD1. CDR3 length: 15 amino acids. CDR1 is SGHAT, CDR2 FQNNGV, per germline. With 4 bases clipped from V and 2 bases from J, the junction kept 8 bases outside the gene matches. The CDR3, as DNA: TGTGCCAGCAGCTCTCCCTGGACAGGAACCTACGAGCAGTACTTC. This translates into CASSSPWTGTYEQYF.

A single count supports this clone. V usage is TRBV2 and J usage is TRBJ1-2; D not certain. CDR3 length: 10 amino acids. V shed 6 bases and J shed 4 bases, with 3 bases lying between them. Germline CDR1 reads SNHLY; CDR2 reads FYNNEI. CDR3 loop: CASSIYGYTF. The CDR3 DNA reads TGTGCCAGCAGCATCTATGGCTACACCTTC.

This clone was counted once. The CDR3 bases are TGCGCCAGCAGCCAAGAACCGACAGGGGGCGGTAAGCCCCAGCATTTT. This translates into CASSQEPTGGGKPQHF. The chain has TRBV4-1 and TRBJ1-5; 10 bases line up with TRBD1. With V trimmed by 0 bases and J by 8 bases, 7 bases remained unmatched. CDR3 length: 16 amino acids. CDR1 is MGHRA and CDR2 is YSYEKL in the germline V gene.

About this clone itself: Compared with germline, one end of the junction differs, possibly owing to a read error. Other DNA sequences in this sample translate to the same CDR3. The V gene is TRBV19, the J gene TRBJ2-7, with 11 bases aligning to TRBD1. CDR1 is LNHDA, CDR2 SQIVND, per germline (reference sequence). This CDR3 region has 15 residues. CDR3 DNA sequence: TGTGCCAGCAGTATCCGGGACAGGGGGTTTTACGAGCAGTACTTC. It encodes CASSIRDRGFYEQYF.

J is TRBJ2-7 and V is TRBV18; D gene uncertain. Germline CDR1 reads KGHSH; CDR2 reads LQKENI. Deletions cut 1 base from V and 3 bases from J, with 10 bases between. This CDR3 has 14 residues. CDR3 loop: CASSPRSRSYEQYF. The CDR3 DNA is TGTGCCAGCTCACCACGGTCCAGGAGCTACGAGCAGTACTTC.

The chain links TRBV4-2 to TRBJ1-4, with unresolved D. The CDR3 runs 13 residues. Germline CDR1 and CDR2: LGHNA and YNFKEQ. The V gene lost 0 bases and the J gene lost 8 bases, with 7 bases spanning the gap. The CDR3 spells CASSQDGREKLFF. CDR3 sequence (DNA): TGTGCCAGCAGCCAAGACGGACGGGAAAAACTGTTTTTT.

The genes are TRBV7-9 and TRBJ1-1; D remains ambiguous. The V gene lost 2 bases and the J gene lost 4 bases, with 11 bases spanning the gap. Germline CDR1 reads SEHNR; CDR2 reads FQNEAQ (reference sequence). The CDR3 covers 14 residues. CDR3 region: CASSLFASGTEAFF. In DNA form, the CDR3 reads TGTGCCAGCAGCTTATTCGCGTCGGGCACTGAAGCTTTCTTT.

The CDR3 DNA reads TGTGCCAGCAGCGCCGGGGGGACCTACGAGCAGTACTTC. Amino acid sequence: CASSAGGTYEQYF. The gene calls are TRBV6-1 and TRBJ2-7, with 7 bases matching TRBD2. The J segment lost 2 bases and the V segment lost 6 bases, leaving 4 bases of the junction unmatched. This CDR3 comprises 13 residues. Germline V gene lookup returns CDR1 MNHNS and CDR2 SASEGT.

The chain combines TRBV18 with TRBJ1-2, with a tentative D call TRBD1 (6 bases). V dropped 3 bases and J dropped 2 bases, with 13 bases sitting between them. Germline CDR1 is KGHSH and CDR2 is LQKENI. The length of the CDR3 is 15 residues. Written as DNA, the CDR3 is TGTGCCAGCTCACCTAGCAGGGGAGACAACTATGGCTACACCTTC. It codes for CASSPSRGDNYGYTF.

The V gene is TRBV29-1, the J gene TRBJ1-2; D is perhaps TRBD1 (5 bases). Germline V gives CDR1 SQVTM, CDR2 ANQGSEA. Trimming removed 4 bases from V and 8 bases from J, with 17 bases in between. This CDR3 comprises 13 residues. The CDR3 loop reads CSVAQGGPRGYTF. CDR3 DNA sequence: TGCAGCGTTGCTCAGGGCGGTCCAAGAGGCTACACCTTC.

The chain joins TRBV7-8 to TRBJ1-1, with D possibly matching TRBD1 (5 bases). The CDR3 is made up of 16 amino acids. The germline V gene encodes CDR1 SGHVS and CDR2 FQNEAQ. With 1 base removed from V and 3 bases from J, the gap between germline ends came to 15 bases. CDR3 sequence reads: CASSLGEARADTEAFF. The CDR3 DNA sequence: TGTGCCAGCAGCTTAGGCGAGGCCAGGGCGGACACTGAAGCTTTCTTT. The full variable domain, its missing parts supplied by reference TRBV7-8 and TRBJ1-1, is GAGVSQSPRYKVAKRGQDVALRCDPISGHVSLFWYQQALGQGPEFLTYFQNEAQLDKSGLPSDRFFAERPEGSVSTLKIQRTQQEDSAVYLCASSLGEARADTEAFFGQGTRLTVV.

Worth noting for this clone: The same CDR3 also results from other DNA sequences found in this sample. The CDR3 is CASSLQGAYNSPLHF. The CDR3 DNA reads TGTGCCAGCAGCTTACAGGGGGCCTATAATTCACCCCTCCACTTT. The chain combines TRBV7-3 with TRBJ1-6; TRBD1 matches at 7 bases. Germline V gene lookup returns CDR1 SGHTA and CDR2 FQGTGA. The CDR3 spans 15 residues. V dropped 2 bases and J dropped 2; count of bases not matched to a gene: 0.

The rearrangement joins TRBV6-1 to TRBJ1-5; the D is unclear. CDR3 length: 14 residues. Germline V gives CDR1 MNHNS, CDR2 SASEGT. Trimming removed 7 bases at V and 3 bases at J, with 13 bases between. This chain's CDR3 is CASNSDGFNQPQHF. CDR3 DNA: TGTGCCAGCAATTCTGACGGATTCAATCAGCCCCAGCATTTT.

V and J are TRBV6-5 and TRBJ1-2, with D possibly matching TRBD1 (5 bases). The germline gives CDR1 MNHEY, CDR2 SVGAGI. The V end lost 0 bases, the J end lost 9 bases, and 20 bases lay between the germline ends. This CDR3 contains 16 residues. DNA of the CDR3: TGTGCCAGCAGTTACTCTCTTGGGGCAGGAGCTGGTAGCTACACCTTC. Residues: CASSYSLGAGAGSYTF.

The chain uses TRBV6-1 and TRBJ2-1; TRBD1 matches at 9 bases. CDR1 and CDR2 (germline): MNHNS, SASEGT. V was pared by 7 bases and J by 2 bases, with 6 bases of the junction left unmatched. CDR3 length: 15 amino acids. The CDR3 DNA sequence: TGTGCCAGCATGGAGGGGACAGGGACCTACAATGAGCAGTTCTTC. It encodes CASMEGTGTYNEQFF.

In regard to this clone: At one end, the junction sequence differs from germline, possibly due to a read error. V usage is TRBV7-6 and J usage is TRBJ2-3; D possibly matches TRBD1 or TRBD2 (5 bases each). This CDR3 comprises 15 residues. The V gene's germline CDR1 is SGHVS and CDR2 FNYEAQ. The CDR3 bases are TGTGCTAGCAGCTTAGGGGCAGGGCGGGCAGATACGCAGTATTTT. Translation: CASSLGAGRADTQYF.

This chain joins TRBV28 and TRBJ1-1; 9 positions agree with TRBD1. The CDR3 consists of 15 residues. With 8 bases clipped from V and 3 bases from J, the junction kept 10 bases outside the gene matches. The V gene's germline CDR1 is MDHEN and CDR2 SYDVKM. CDR3 sequence reads: CASGHFRDRDTEAFF. As DNA, the CDR3 is TGTGCCAGCGGCCATTTCCGGGACAGGGACACTGAAGCTTTCTTT.

V and J are TRBV7-2 and TRBJ1-2, with D uncertain. The CDR3 covers 15 residues. Germline V lookup: CDR1 SGHTA, CDR2 FQGNSA. V was trimmed by 1 base and J by 5 bases, leaving 14 bases between them. The CDR3 region is CASSLVEGSTYGYTF. CDR3 bases: TGTGCCAGCAGCTTAGTTGAGGGATCAACATATGGCTACACCTTC.

The CDR3 nucleotides read TGCGCCAGCAGCCCCGAGCGGGGCGGGGCCGGGGAGCTGTTTTTT. This codes for CASSPERGGAGELFF. This chain links TRBV5-1 with TRBJ2-2; TRBD2 agrees at 7 bases. This CDR3 region has 15 residues. V shed 4 bases, J shed 6 bases, and the junction held 9 bases outside the gene matches. The germline CDR1 and CDR2 sequences are SGHRS and YFSETQ.

In its sample, this clone was seen once. V gene TRBV27 combines with J gene TRBJ1-6; D possibly corresponds to TRBD1 (5 bases). V was clipped by 3 bases and J by 7 bases, with 16 bases between them. The CDR3 sequence is 16 residues long. Germline V gene sequence: CDR1 MNHEY, CDR2 SMNVEV (reference sequence). CDR3 residues: CASSLGVVPQNSPLHF. DNA for the CDR3: TGTGCCAGCAGTTTGGGGGTGGTTCCCCAGAATTCACCCCTCCACTTT.

On this clone: Other DNA sequences within the sample encode an identical CDR3. This chain connects TRBV9 to TRBJ2-2; D is perhaps TRBD1 (7 bases). This CDR3 contains 15 residues. From germline, CDR1 is SGDLS and CDR2 YYNGEE. The germline V and J ends were trimmed by 4 bases and 6 bases, with 16 bases remaining between them. CDR3 in DNA: TGTGCCAGCAGCTCTACATCCAGGGGGGCCGGGGAGCTGTTTTTT. Residues: CASSSTSRGAGELFF.

The chain combines TRBV28 with TRBJ1-6, with 8 bases that match TRBD1. CDR1 is MDHEN and CDR2 is SYDVKM in the germline V gene. The CDR3 consists of 15 residues. J was trimmed by 8 bases and V by 5 bases; bases with no gene match: 8. CDR3 nucleotide sequence: TGTGCCAGCAGTCTTCCGGGACAGGTTTATTCACCCCTCCACTTT. As protein: CASSLPGQVYSPLHF.

The chain couples TRBV6-6 to TRBJ1-1, with D possibly being TRBD1 (5 bases). Per the germline V gene, CDR1 is MNHNY and CDR2 is SVGAGI (reference sequence). The ends were cut back, 3 bases at V and 5 bases at J, with 10 bases in the middle. The CDR3 is 13 residues long. DNA for the CDR3: TGTGCCAGCAGTTATCAGGGAAGGACTGAAGCTTTCTTT. Its protein product is CASSYQGRTEAFF.

The V gene is TRBV30, the J gene TRBJ1-6; D unresolved. CDR3 size: 11 residues. With 3 bases removed from V and 8 bases from J, the gap between germline ends came to 5 bases. Germline CDR1 is GTSNPN and CDR2 is SVGIG (reference sequence). In nucleotides, the CDR3 is TGTGCCTGGAGGCCGTATTCACCCCTCCACTTT. It is translated as CAWRPYSPLHF.

The CDR3 DNA reads as TGTGCTAGTGGATCTGACAGGGGAGGAACTGAAGCTTTCTTT. This sequence encodes CASGSDRGGTEAFF. The chain combines TRBV12-5 with TRBJ1-1; 8 bases match TRBD1. Germline values: CDR1 LGHNT, CDR2 FRNRAP. The CDR3 consists of 14 residues. V gave up 6 bases and J gave up 5 bases; unmatched junction bases: 8.

V usage is TRBV28 and J usage is TRBJ2-5; possible D gene TRBD2, 5 bases. The V and J ends lost 4 bases and 2 bases respectively, with 17 bases between them. CDR3 length equals 16 residues. CDR1 is MDHEN, CDR2 SYDVKM, per germline. In DNA, the CDR3 is TGTGCCAGCAGTTCCAGCGGACGAGGCCAACAAGAGACCCAGTACTTC. This translates into CASSSSGRGQQETQYF.